This TCR beta chain came from a study of vaccination effects on CD4 cells after COVID-19 (dated by TCRdb to the early 2020s). With respect to the entire study: Post-vaccine samples across the study were collected a median of 72 days after the second dose, with a range of 14 to 241. SARS-CoV-2 spike-specific CD4+ TCR repertoires from before and after mRNA vaccination were compared in COVID-19 convalescent patients and in infection-naive vaccine recipients. The full study included approximately nine COVID-19 convalescent patients and several SARS-CoV-2-naive healthy vaccine recipients. Cultures from other donors in the study were sequenced with the Oncomine TCR Beta short-read assay on an Illumina iSeq 100. What the research found in general, with its limitations: In healthy vaccine recipients, vaccine-induced clones were almost all SARS-CoV-2 mono-reactive, with only 1 of 255 cross-reactive with common cold coronaviruses. Both infection-induced and vaccine-induced clones contracted markedly at late post-vaccination timepoints, which is consistent with waning T cell responses. Only a small number of convalescent patients were included, and no early post-infection timepoints were available, which limited the study.

Library method: the immunoSEQ multiplex PCR assay. DNA from the cultured, isolated CD4+ T cells was subjected to TCR beta CDR3 sequencing. Processing in the source paper ran as follows. The analysis removed non-productive TCR sequences, trimmed reads to the CDR3 region, and retained only CDR3s that were 7 or more amino acids long. Antigen-specific clonotypes were identified using the MANAFEST web app by comparison of expansion in peptide wells against reference cultures. Positive clones required FDR<0.05 expansion versus reference and all other wells, odds ratio above 5, and frequency above 0.1% in two replicate wells. Cross-reactive clonotypes were defined as significantly expanded in SARS-CoV-2 spike wells and in at least one common cold coronavirus spike condition. CDR3 similarity was assessed by Levenshtein distance using the stringdist R package, and unrooted trees were constructed with ape in R 3.6.1. Imported from immuneACCESS, the table was reduced by TCRdb to in-frame sequences with V and J called. These copies leave out some clones; in studies compared against another copy, an unresolved V gene accounts for under half, and the cause of the remainder is not known. V and J calls and clone size are those listed in that table; D and trimming were worked out from the DNA. For this sample there are 65,000 to 95,000 clones; 77% appear just once. The leading ten clones occupy roughly 1.2% of the sample.

With respect to this clone: It lacks a known antigen. Qualities for individual bases were not recorded, and no much larger clone is one base off.

The ViraFEST assay stimulated PBMC with viral peptide pools and then used TCR sequencing to identify antigen-specific CD4+ T cell clonotypes by expansion. After 10 to 11 days of culture, CD4+ T cells were isolated with the EasySep CD4+ T cell isolation kit. Participants received two doses of either the BNT162b2 or the mRNA-1273 mRNA SARS-CoV-2 vaccine. Healthy vaccine recipients had no prior SARS-CoV-2 infection, confirmed by negative nucleocapsid antibodies before and after vaccination. About 2.1 million PBMC per well were cultured with roughly 10 ug/ml peptides in IMDM containing approximately 4.7% human AB serum, roughly 9.5 IU/ml IL-2 and gentamicin. Half of the culture medium was replaced with fresh IL-2-containing medium on days 3 and 7. Unless noted otherwise, every peptide stimulation condition was cultured in triplicate wells. PBMC were separated from whole blood using Ficoll-Paque Plus gradient centrifugation and were then either cryopreserved at -140C or used fresh. Overlapping peptide pools spanned the spike proteins of SARS-CoV-2 and the common cold coronaviruses HCoV-NL63, HCoV-OC43 and HCoV-229E. Genomic DNA was extracted from cultured CD4+ T cells with the QIAamp micro DNA kit.

The germline V gene (reference sequence) gives CDR1 as LNHDA and CDR2 as SQIVND. Taken from cysteine to phenylalanine, the CDR3 has 12 residues. Only the CDR3 part of the read is kept: 36 bases, read in frame from the first base. V and J lose 4 bases and 3 bases, and a span of 6 bases separates them. The receptor chain draws on TRBV19 and TRBJ1-1; a weak D assignment points to TRBD1 (5 bases agree). This TCR derives from a human donor who received a COVID-19 vaccine. This specimen consisted of CD4+ T cells from PBMCs cultured with HCoV-OC43 spike peptides, obtained after COVID-19 vaccination. In light of the paper, this sample's cell subset or site label describes: HCoV-OC43 spike overlapping peptide pool stimulation. The CDR3 in this case is CASSTGYTEAFF. The DNA is as follows: TGTGCCAGTAGTACAGGGTACACTGAAGCTTTCTTT.